The 9 T cell receptor beta chains reported below all come from one sample, sequenced in a study of blood T cell repertoires in COVID-19. Some clones are missing from TCRdb's copy, which holds only in-frame ones; the method was immunoSEQ multiplex PCR. The sample gives approximately 300,000 clones, roughly 85% of which show up once; 1.9% is in the top ten. The specimen was PBMCs or T cells enriched from blood (not recorded which). The receptors stem from a woman in her twenties or thirties who had been exposed to COVID-19.

The chain's CDR3 is CASSLGAGKPQHF. CDR3 coding DNA: TGTGCCAGCAGCTTAGGGGCAGGGAAGCCCCAGCATTTT. This chain uses TRBV7-2 with TRBJ1-5, with D possibly being TRBD1 (5 bases). Trimming pared 1 base from V and 8 bases from J, leaving 9 bases between. Germline V CDR1 and CDR2: SGHTA, FQGNSA. This CDR3 is 13 amino acids long.

This clone came up once. The chain carries TRBV5-1 and TRBJ2-7; 14 bases are shared with TRBD2. Germline lookup yields CDR1 SGHRS and CDR2 YFSETQ. The trim removed 4 bases at V and 4 bases at J, leaving 10 bases unmatched. The CDR3 covers 17 residues. The CDR3 protein is CASSTGLAGGIRYEQYF. CDR3 nucleotide sequence: TGCGCCAGCAGCACCGGACTAGCGGGAGGAATAAGGTACGAGCAGTACTTC.

This chain links TRBV25-1 with TRBJ2-7, with 8 bases aligning to TRBD1. This CDR3 is 15 amino acids long. Losses at the gene ends were 5 bases for V and 0 bases for J; bases not matched to a gene: 6. The germline V gene encodes CDR1 MGHDK and CDR2 SYGVNS. The chain's CDR3 is CASSSGTGFSYEQYF. CDR3 nucleotide sequence: TGTGCCAGCAGTTCAGGGACAGGCTTCTCCTACGAGCAGTACTTC.

V usage is TRBV23-1 and J usage is TRBJ1-1; 9 nucleotides agree with TRBD1. TRBV23-1 is an ORF; its function is uncertain. V lost 4 bases to trimming and J lost 1 base; unmatched junction nucleotides: 4. The CDR3 covers 15 residues. In DNA, the CDR3 is TGCGCCAGCAGTCCCCGGGGACAGGGGAACACTGAAGCTTTCTTT. This gives the protein CASSPRGQGNTEAFF.

This clone was detected once. The V gene is TRBV2, the J gene TRBJ2-7; 8 bases line up with TRBD1. Germline lookup yields CDR1 SNHLY and CDR2 FYNNEI. The J segment lost 0 bases and the V segment lost 5 bases, leaving 15 bases of the junction unmatched. The CDR3 is made up of 18 amino acids. The CDR3 DNA follows: TGTGCCAGCAGTCTCCGGTACGGGACAGGTTTTTTCTCCTACGAGCAGTACTTC. Its protein is CASSLRYGTGFFSYEQYF.

This clone was seen only a few times. V is TRBV2 and J is TRBJ1-2; 10 bases are shared with TRBD1. J was trimmed by 4 bases and V by 1 base; bases with no gene match: 0. The CDR3 extends over 14 amino acids. CDR1 and CDR2 from the germline V gene are SNHLY and FYNNEI. CDR3 nucleotide sequence: TGTGCCAGCAGTGAAGGACAGGGGGCCTATGGCTACACCTTC. Translated: CASSEGQGAYGYTF.

The chain combines TRBV7-6 with TRBJ2-7, with 8 bases identical to TRBD2. Germline CDR1 and CDR2: SGHVS and FNYEAQ. The CDR3 length is 15 residues. The junction had 3 bases not matched to a gene; V was cut back by 0 bases and J by 2 bases. The CDR3 bases are TGTGCCAGCAGCTTAGCTACTAGCGGAGCCTACGAGCAGTACTTC. Protein: CASSLATSGAYEQYF.

The chain employs TRBV23-1 and TRBJ2-7; TRBD2 agrees at 8 bases. TRBV23-1 is designated an ORF whose function remains uncertain. The CDR3 loop spans 14 amino acids. After removal of 5 bases from V and 5 bases from J, the junction contained 8 bases not matched to a gene. The CDR3 DNA follows: TGCGCCAGCAGTAAGACTAGCGCCCACGACGAGCAGTACTTC. Its protein is CASSKTSAHDEQYF.

The J gene is TRBJ1-2, the V gene TRBV28; D is possibly TRBD1 (5 bases). V lost 5 bases, J lost 4 bases, and 14 bases lay in between. The CDR3 loop spans 14 amino acids. Germline assignment: CDR1 MDHEN and CDR2 SYDVKM. CDR3 in DNA: TGTGCCAGCAGTCTCATTGGACAACCCTATGGCTACACCTTC. Protein product: CASSLIGQPYGYTF.